This T cell receptor (beta chain) was sequenced during a study of CD8+ T cells in alopecia areata. Study overall: Affected scalp percentage set treated patients' severity scores.

In each case, RNA was isolated and then reverse transcribed into cDNA as the sequencing template. TCRdb's table, derived via immunoSEQ multiplex PCR, lists solely in-frame clones and lacks some. The table has a few hundred thousand clones, 30% to 40% seen once; the top ten hold 0.48%. Notes on this clone: The antigen is undetermined. One end of the junction fails to match germline, which may point to a read error.

Germline V gives CDR1 MNHNS, CDR2 SASEGT. The CDR3 is made up of 13 amino acids. General study points: Scalp and blood samples kept many expanded lesional clones throughout tofacitinib. For lesional scalp, especially alopecia totalis/universalis, clonality was higher than in normal scalp. Tofacitinib significantly reduced both scalp clonality and expanded CD8+ clones among the top 100.

The treatment denotes: oral pan-JAK inhibitor, 5-10 mg twice daily. The chain joins TRBV6-1 to TRBJ2-1; tentative D call: TRBD2 (5 bases). Specimen: CD4+ T cells sorted from blood, collected around week 30, from a patient treated with tofacitinib. The receptor was derived from a human donor with alopecia areata. The CDR3 sequence: CAISEGSADEQFF. CDR3 coding DNA: TGTGCCATCAGTGAAGGGAGCGCCGATGAGCAGTTCTTC.